This T cell receptor (beta chain) emerged from a study of shared clonotypes between healthy human individuals. Whole-study results and caveats: Non-shared clonotypes had lower generation probabilities than clonotypes shared by all four sorted-subset donors. Generally, estimated richness proved larger in naive subsets than it did in memory subsets. Naive CD4 clonotype sharing across a few donors was around 5%. Only a few donors were included, so the genetic and exposure-history diversity represented was limited.

Clones were sequenced by immunoSEQ multiplex PCR, and TCRdb holds only the in-frame ones, with some missing. Here the sample spans about 2.1 million clones, around 93% being singletons. Turning to this clone: Its target is not known.

CD45RO-negative, CCR7-selected cells formed the naive CD8 fraction, which excluded terminally differentiated effector memory CD45RA+ cells. Trimming took off 1 base at V and 3 bases at J, with 13 bases between the two ends. The CDR3 is made up of 15 amino acids. Germline values: CDR1 SEHNR, CDR2 FQNEAQ (reference sequence). Sequenced input: naive CD8+ T cells from PBMCs. V and J are TRBV7-9 and TRBJ2-7; perhaps TRBD2 as D (6 bases). The clonotype comes from a young man in good health. Some clones in this sample may be carry-over from other donors' samples. CDR3 sequence: CASSLVSGRYYEQYF. The CDR3, as DNA: TGTGCCAGCAGCTTAGTTAGCGGACGTTACTACGAGCAGTACTTC.